A selection of T cell receptor beta chains follows, all from one sample in a study of Ad26.COV2.S vaccination and SARS-CoV-2 variants. Produced via immunoSEQ multiplex PCR; TCRdb's table is partial and in-frame only. The sample holds 300,000 to 400,000 clones, about 85% seen once. The sequences come from peripheral blood, collected in a trial of Ad26.COV2.S vaccine versus placebo. The receptor source for this set is a person aged 18-60 years who received the Ad26.COV2.S COVID-19 vaccine or a placebo. Each CDR3 is given with its conserved first and last residue. The order of the fields is V gene, D gene, clone size, J gene, CDR3 DNA, CDR3 protein. D genes are given only for firm matches. Only some rows state a clone size, as once, few, many or a class for expanded clones.

>TRBV11-3|TRBD2|-|TRBJ2-7
TGTGCCAGCAGCCCCGGGAGGAGCTCCTACGAGCAGTACTTC
CASSPGRSSYEQYF
>TRBV4-2|TRBD2|-|TRBJ2-3
TGTGCCAGCAGCCAAGAGACTAGCGGCCTCACAGATACGCAGTATTTT
CASSQETSGLTDTQYF
>TRBV6-5|-|-|TRBJ2-1
TGTGCCAGCAGGGGGGACCATTCCTACAATGAGCAGTTCTTC
CASRGDHSYNEQFF
>TRBV18|-|-|TRBJ1-2
TGTGCCAGCTCACCAAGGCCAGGGCAAGTTACGGTCTATGGCTACACCTTC
CASSPRPGQVTVYGYTF
>TRBV6-5|TRBD1|-|TRBJ1-5
TGTGCCAGCAGTCTCGACAGGGGGCCCAATCAGCCCCAGCATTTT
CASSLDRGPNQPQHF
>TRBV6-4|TRBD2|-|TRBJ2-1
TGTGCCAGCAGTGACTCCGGGGGGGACTACAATGAGCAGTTCTTC
CASSDSGGDYNEQFF
>TRBV27|-|-|TRBJ1-5
TGTGCCAGCAGACTCGCACTGACGTCCAATCAGCCCCAGCATTTT
CASRLALTSNQPQHF
>TRBV28|TRBD1|once|TRBJ1-2
TGTGCCAGCAGCCTACCTCCGGGACAGGGGGGCTATGGCTACACCTTC
CASSLPPGQGGYGYTF
>TRBV3-1/TRBV3-2|-|few|TRBJ1-1
TGTGCCAGCAGCCTAGGAGGGACACCGAACACTGAAGCTTTCTTT
CASSLGGTPNTEAFF
>TRBV28|-|-|TRBJ2-7
TGTGCCAGCAAGGAGGGGCCAAGGGAGCAGTACTTC
CASKEGPREQYF
>TRBV19|TRBD1|-|TRBJ1-4
TGTGCCAGTAGCGTAGACCGGGACAGGGCAACTAATGAAAAACTGTTTTTT
CASSVDRDRATNEKLFF
>TRBV11-1|-|-|TRBJ2-7
TGTGCCAGCAGGGATAGCTCCTACGAGCAGTACTTC
CASRDSSYEQYF
>TRBV18|-|few|TRBJ1-1
TGTGCCAGCTCACCAGCAGCAGTGAACACTGAAGCTTTCTTT
CASSPAAVNTEAFF
>TRBV18|TRBD2|once|TRBJ2-1
TGTGCCAGCTCATCCAGGGGACTAGCGGACCGGGGAAATGAGCAGTTCTTC
CASSSRGLADRGNEQFF
>TRBV7-3|-|-|TRBJ2-3
TGTGCCAGCAGCTTAAGCACGGGGGGCACAGATACGCAGTATTTT
CASSLSTGGTDTQYF
>TRBV5-4|TRBD2|-|TRBJ2-1
TGTGCCAGCAGCTTGGATGCAGCGGGAGTCTACAATGAGCAGTTCTTC
CASSLDAAGVYNEQFF
>TRBV7-7|TRBD2|-|TRBJ2-1
TGTGCCAGCAGCTTAAATGCGGGAGGGCCTCTCCATGAGCAGTTCTTC
CASSLNAGGPLHEQFF
>TRBV24-1|TRBD2|-|TRBJ2-1
TGTGCCACCAGTGATACTAGCGGGAGGAATGAGCAGTTCTTC
CATSDTSGRNEQFF
>TRBV7-8|-|-|TRBJ1-3
TGTGCCAGCAGCTTAGATGGGGCGCCTGGAAACACCATATATTTT
CASSLDGAPGNTIYF
>TRBV3-1/TRBV3-2|-|-|TRBJ1-1
TGTGCCAGCAGCCCGGGGGCAGGGTGGGCTGAAGCTTTCTTT
CASSPGAGWAEAFF
>TRBV6-2/TRBV6-3|-|-|TRBJ2-7
TGTGCCAGCAGCCCTCAACAGGGACCCCTATCCTACGAGCAGTACTTC
CASSPQQGPLSYEQYF
>TRBV9|TRBD1|-|TRBJ1-5
TGTGCCAGCAGCGTAGGGACAGGGTATCAGCCCCAGCATTTT
CASSVGTGYQPQHF
>TRBV7-9|TRBD1|-|TRBJ1-2
TGTGCCAGCAGCCAACGGGACAGGGGATATACTAACTATGGCTACACCTTC
CASSQRDRGYTNYGYTF
>TRBV7-2|TRBD2|-|TRBJ2-1
TGTGCCAGCAGTCTCCGGACTAGCAATGAGCAGTTCTTC
CASSLRTSNEQFF
>TRBV5-5|TRBD1|-|TRBJ1-4
TGTGCCAGCAGCTACAGGGGTACCAATGAAAAACTGTTTTTT
CASSYRGTNEKLFF
>TRBV6-5|-|-|TRBJ1-2
TGTGCCAGCATTGGAATCTCCCTCTCGGGGTATGGCTACACCTTC
CASIGISLSGYGYTF
>TRBV5-4|-|-|TRBJ1-6
TGTGCCAGCAGCCAGGGGCCTAGGATAGGTCTTAATTCACCCCTCCACTTT
CASSQGPRIGLNSPLHF
>TRBV11-3|TRBD1|-|TRBJ2-1
TGTGCCAGCAGCGTTACAGGGGGCGTTCTCAATGAGCAGTTCTTC
CASSVTGGVLNEQFF
>TRBV24-1|TRBD1|-|TRBJ2-3
TGTGCCACCAGTGATACGACAGGGGGAGGCTCTAGTGGTACGCAGTATTTT
CATSDTTGGGSSGTQYF
>TRBV7-9|TRBD1|-|TRBJ2-7
TGTGCCAGCAGATCCCCAGGGGGTCGAAACGAGCAGTACTTC
CASRSPGGRNEQYF
>TRBV29-1|TRBD2|once|TRBJ2-1
TGCAGCGTTGCAGCGGGAGGGAACAATGAGCAGTTCTTC
CSVAAGGNNEQFF
>TRBV27|-|-|TRBJ2-7
TGTGCCAGCAGTCCCACGACAGGTCGCGAGCAGTACTTC
CASSPTTGREQYF
>TRBV11-2|TRBD1|few|TRBJ2-7
TGTGCCAGCAGACAGACTACAGGGGACGAGCAGTACTTC
CASRQTTGDEQYF
>TRBV7-2|-|-|TRBJ1-3
TGTGCCAGCAGCCCCATGGGGGACACCATATATTTT
CASSPMGDTIYF
>TRBV7-2|-|-|TRBJ2-1
TGTGCCAGCAGCACCAGTACAGGGTCCTACAATGAGCAGTTCTTC
CASSTSTGSYNEQFF
>TRBV11-2|TRBD1|-|TRBJ1-2
TGTGCCAGCAGCCGCTCGACAGGGCGGCACTATGGCTACACCTTC
CASSRSTGRHYGYTF
>TRBV5-1|-|-|TRBJ2-5
TGCGCCAGCAGCTTGGCCGTGATGTGGGGCGCGGAGACCCAGTACTTC
CASSLAVMWGAETQYF
>TRBV19|-|-|TRBJ2-2
TGTGCCAGTAGTATACTTGCGTCCCCATCCCCGAACACCGGGGAGCTGTTTTTT
CASSILASPSPNTGELFF
>TRBV9|-|-|TRBJ1-4
TGTGCCAGCAGCGTAGGACAGACAACTAATGAAAAACTGTTTTTT
CASSVGQTTNEKLFF
>TRBV7-3|TRBD1|-|TRBJ2-1
TGTGCCAGCAGCTTCGGGACAGGGTATGATGAGCAGTTCTTC
CASSFGTGYDEQFF
>TRBV18|-|-|TRBJ2-2
TGTGCCAGCTCACCACCGGGGGGTTATGGAACCGGGGAGCTGTTTTTT
CASSPPGGYGTGELFF
>TRBV28|-|once|TRBJ1-3
TGTGCCTCCGGGGTTCCTGGAAACACCATATATTTT
CASGVPGNTIYF
>TRBV3-1/TRBV3-2|-|-|TRBJ1-4
TGTGCCAGCAGCCAAGATGGGGGAGAAAAACTGTTTTTT
CASSQDGGEKLFF
>TRBV9|-|-|TRBJ2-7
TGTGCCAGCAGCGTAGAAGGCTACGAGCAGTACTTC
CASSVEGYEQYF
>TRBV10-3|-|-|TRBJ2-7
TGTGCCATCAGTGATATCCCTCGGGGCTACGAGCAGTACTTC
CAISDIPRGYEQYF
>TRBV30|-|few|TRBJ2-2
TGTGCCTCAAGGGGCACGAACACCGGGGAGCTGTTTTTT
CASRGTNTGELFF
>TRBV5-4|-|-|TRBJ1-1
TGTGCCAGCAGCCCCCCCCACACGACCCTGAACACTGAAGCTTTCTTT
CASSPPHTTLNTEAFF
>TRBV5-8|-|-|TRBJ2-3
TGTGCCAGCAGCCCCAGGGTTGATACGCAGTATTTT
CASSPRVDTQYF
>TRBV7-3|-|-|TRBJ1-3
TGTGCCAGCAGCTTACGAGGATTATCTGGAAACACCATATATTTT
CASSLRGLSGNTIYF
>TRBV7-9|-|-|TRBJ1-4
TGTGCCAGCAGCCCCGGACCCAGCAGGCTGTTTTTT
CASSPGPSRLFF
>TRBV11-3|-|-|TRBJ2-3
TGTGCCAGCAGCCTGGGAATTACTAGCACAGATACGCAGTATTTT
CASSLGITSTDTQYF
>TRBV5-1|TRBD1|-|TRBJ2-7
TGCGCCAGCAGCTCCGGGACAGGAGGTATGAGGGAGCAGTACTTC
CASSSGTGGMREQYF